Listed here is a single T cell receptor (beta chain). This entry comes from a study of blood T cell repertoires in COVID-19. Study overall: The United States, Italy and Spain provided the acute and convalescent COVID-19 samples.

The study recruited people aged about 18 to 95 years across approximately 24 US areas. Cohort allocation depended upon clinical history that participants reported. For recovered donors of Cohort 3, there were two negative PCRs, clearance, or symptom resolution. Germline V CDR1 and CDR2: MNHEY, SVGAGI. The CDR3 loop spans 14 amino acids. With 0 bases removed from V and 5 bases from J, the gap between germline ends came to 8 bases. Using immunoSEQ multiplex PCR, the repertoire was profiled, and TCRdb retains in-frame clones only, with some absent. The data show about 210,000 clones, 85% seen once. This sequence originates from a man in his forties who had recovered from COVID-19. Sequencing was done on a sample of PBMCs or T cells enriched from blood (not recorded which). The chain recombines TRBV6-5 with TRBJ2-1; D perhaps matches TRBD1 (6 bases). CDR3 region: CASSYSGTNNEQFF. DNA of the CDR3: TGTGCCAGCAGTTACTCCGGGACAAACAATGAGCAGTTCTTC.